A selection of T cell receptor beta chains follows, all from one sample in a study of blood T cell repertoires in COVID-19. Libraries were prepared by immunoSEQ multiplex PCR; TCRdb keeps only in-frame clonotypes and omits some of them. The sample lists under 150,000 clones, 85% occurring once. Specimen: peripheral blood. Every receptor here comes from a human donor in a cohort sampled during active COVID-19. Both conserved end residues are part of each CDR3. Each record gives: D gene, J gene, clone size, V gene, CDR3 DNA, CDR3 protein. The D gene is left open where the match is weak. Size tells how often a clone was seen (once, few, many) or the class of an expanded clone, and some rows leave it out.

NA TRBJ1-1 NA TRBV5-4 TGTGCCAGCAGCTCGGTCAACACTGAAGCTTTCTTT CASSSVNTEAFF
NA TRBJ2-4 NA TRBV4-2 TGTGCCAGCAGCTCCCTCCAGGGAAAGAACATTCAGTACTTC CASSSLQGKNIQYF
NA TRBJ1-1 NA TRBV4-3 TGCGCCAGCAGCCAAGAGGTGGGCAGGGCAAGCACTGAAGCTTTCTTT CASSQEVGRASTEAFF
NA TRBJ2-2 once TRBV24-1 TGTGCCACCAGTGATTTTAGCCAGGGGAACACCGGGGAGCTGTTTTTT CATSDFSQGNTGELFF
TRBD2 TRBJ2-1 NA TRBV24-1 TGTGCCACCAGTGGGCCGGGACTAGCAAGGGAGCAGTTCTTC CATSGPGLAREQFF
TRBD2 TRBJ2-3 NA TRBV20-1 TGCAGTGCTAGTCGGCTAGCGGGGGGGCAGGGAGATACGCAGTATTTT CSASRLAGGQGDTQYF
TRBD2 TRBJ2-1 NA TRBV9 TGTGCCAGCAGCGTAGTCGGACGGGGGGGCCCCGGGTACAATGAGCAGTTCTTC CASSVVGRGGPGYNEQFF
NA TRBJ1-4 NA TRBV4-2 TGTGCCAGCAGTCGGGTGAATGAAAAACTGTTTTTT CASSRVNEKLFF
NA TRBJ2-6 NA TRBV5-5 TGTGCCAGCAGGCGAAGCTCTGGGGCCAACGTCCTGACTTTC CASRRSSGANVLTF
TRBD2 TRBJ2-1 NA TRBV7-2 TGTGCCAGCAGCTTGGGACTAGTGAAAAATGAGCAGTTCTTC CASSLGLVKNEQFF
TRBD2 TRBJ2-7 NA TRBV5-4 TGTGCCAGCAGCTCTACTAGCGGGGGGGCCCACGAGCAGTACTTC CASSSTSGGAHEQYF
NA TRBJ1-2 NA TRBV27 TGTGCCAGCAGAATTGGGGACACCTCTAACTATGGCTACACCTTC CASRIGDTSNYGYTF
NA TRBJ1-1 once TRBV27 TGTGCCAGCAGCCCCCAGGAGTTGGGAGGGTTCGAATATACTGAAGCTTTCTTT CASSPQELGGFEYTEAFF
NA TRBJ1-1 NA TRBV15 TGTGCCACCAGCAGAGATTTGGACGGGAACGAAGCTTTCTTT CATSRDLDGNEAFF
TRBD2 TRBJ2-2 NA TRBV10-3 TGTGCCATCAGTGTCGGGGGGGACACCGGGGAGCTGTTTTTT CAISVGGDTGELFF
NA TRBJ1-1 NA TRBV27 TGTGCCAGCAGTTTCAGAGGGACTGAAGCTTTCTTT CASSFRGTEAFF
NA TRBJ1-4 NA TRBV3-1/TRBV3-2 TGTGCCAGCAGCCTTCCGACATCCGGAGGGGAAAAACTGTTTTTT CASSLPTSGGEKLFF
TRBD1 TRBJ1-1 NA TRBV5-5 TGTGCCAGCAGCCGGCAGGGGGGAGAGAACACTGAAGCTTTCTTT CASSRQGGENTEAFF
NA TRBJ2-1 NA TRBV11-2 TGTGCCAGCAGCATTTCCGGGACTGACAATGAGCAGTTCTTC CASSISGTDNEQFF
TRBD1 TRBJ2-3 NA TRBV6-6 TGTGCCAGCAAGGTGACAGGGGGCGCCTCCGATACGCAGTATTTT CASKVTGGASDTQYF
NA TRBJ2-1 NA TRBV9 TGTGCCAGCAGCGTCGGTAGAAATGAGCAGTTCTTC CASSVGRNEQFF
NA TRBJ2-3 NA TRBV6-5 TGTGCCAGCAGTTACTCGCCAGGGGCAGATACGCAGTATTTT CASSYSPGADTQYF
TRBD1 TRBJ2-7 NA TRBV7-2 TGTGCCAGCAGCTCGGACAGGGGGCAGGGCGAGCAGTACTTC CASSSDRGQGEQYF
TRBD1 TRBJ1-2 NA TRBV29-1 TGCAGCGCGACCGGGACAGGGACGGATGGCTACACCTTC CSATGTGTDGYTF
TRBD2 TRBJ2-5 NA TRBV11-2 TGTGCCAGCAGCTCCCCGACTAGCGGGGTGGGCGAGACCCAGTACTTC CASSSPTSGVGETQYF
NA TRBJ1-1 few TRBV5-6 TGTGCCAGCAGCTTCGTAAAGGGACTCTCGAACACTGAAGCTTTCTTT CASSFVKGLSNTEAFF
NA TRBJ1-5 NA TRBV6-2/TRBV6-3 TGTGCCAGCAGTTACTCCGGGGGTGAGGATCAGCCCCAGCATTTT CASSYSGGEDQPQHF
TRBD2 TRBJ2-3 NA TRBV30 TGTGCCTGGAGTGTACTAGCGGGGAGCACAGATACGCAGTATTTT CAWSVLAGSTDTQYF
NA TRBJ2-7 NA TRBV6-5 TGTGCCAGCAGAAGGCAGGGCGTCCCCGGCGAGCAGTACTTC CASRRQGVPGEQYF
NA TRBJ2-3 NA TRBV5-8 TGTGCCAGCAGCTTGACAGGGAACACAGATACGCAGTATTTT CASSLTGNTDTQYF
NA TRBJ2-7 NA TRBV7-9 TGTGCCAGCAGCTTAGATCTGCGTCACGAGCAGTACTTC CASSLDLRHEQYF
NA TRBJ1-6 NA TRBV7-2 TGTGCCAGCAGCTCGGACAGCCAGACACCCCTCCACTTT CASSSDSQTPLHF
TRBD1 TRBJ1-2 once TRBV9 TGTGCCAGCAGCCCCGGGGCACAGGGGACCTATGGCTACACCTTC CASSPGAQGTYGYTF
NA TRBJ1-6 NA TRBV18 TGTGCCAGCTCGCAGGGGAGCTCCTATAATTCACCCCTCCACTTT CASSQGSSYNSPLHF
TRBD1 TRBJ1-1 NA TRBV9 TGTGCCAGCAGCGTAGATGGCAGGGGGCCCGAAGCTTTCTTT CASSVDGRGPEAFF
TRBD1 TRBJ2-7 NA TRBV30 TGTGCCTGGAGTCACGGGACAGGGATCTACGAGCAGTACTTC CAWSHGTGIYEQYF
TRBD1 TRBJ2-7 NA TRBV6-6 TGTGCCAGCACCTCAACCGGGACAGTAGGCGAGCAGTACTTC CASTSTGTVGEQYF
NA TRBJ1-2 NA TRBV5-4 TGTGCCAGCAGCTTCGGCGGACAGAACTATGGCTACACCTTC CASSFGGQNYGYTF
NA TRBJ1-1 NA TRBV12-3/TRBV12-4 TGTGCCAGCAGTTCCGGTCCGAACACTGAAGCTTTCTTT CASSSGPNTEAFF
NA TRBJ2-7 NA TRBV4-1 TGCGCCAGCAGCCAAGTAGCGAGGAACATCTACGAGCAGTACTTC CASSQVARNIYEQYF
TRBD2 TRBJ2-1 once TRBV6-5 TGTGCCAGCAGCTACTCCGGGACTAGCGGGTACAATGAGCAGTTCTTC CASSYSGTSGYNEQFF
TRBD1 TRBJ2-7 few TRBV6-5 TGTGCCAGCAGCCGCGGACAGGGGAGGGACGAGCAGTACTTC CASSRGQGRDEQYF
NA TRBJ1-1 NA TRBV15 TGTGCCACCAGCAGAGGACGACTCAACACTGAAGCTTTCTTT CATSRGRLNTEAFF
NA TRBJ1-5 few TRBV6-1 TGTGCCAGCAGTGAATGGGAGAGAAGCAATCAGCCCCAGCATTTT CASSEWERSNQPQHF
NA TRBJ1-1 medium-sized TRBV4-1 TGCGCCAGCAGCCAAGTCAACATGAACACTGAAGCTTTCTTT CASSQVNMNTEAFF
NA TRBJ2-6 NA TRBV20-1 TGCAGTGCTAGTCCAGGCTCTGGGGCCAACGTCCTGACTTTC CSASPGSGANVLTF
NA TRBJ1-2 medium-sized TRBV15 TGTGCCACCAGCAGAGCAGGTAGTTATGGCTACACCTTC CATSRAGSYGYTF
TRBD1 TRBJ1-5 NA TRBV7-9 TGTGCCAGCAGCCCGGACAGGGGGAATCAGCCCCAGCATTTT CASSPDRGNQPQHF
TRBD1 TRBJ1-5 few TRBV4-2 TGTGCCAGCAGCCAAGTCACAGGGGGCACCCTCAATCAGCCCCAGCATTTT CASSQVTGGTLNQPQHF
NA TRBJ2-3 once TRBV7-8 TGTGCCAGCAGCTTAGTAATTAGCACAGATACGCAGTATTTT CASSLVISTDTQYF